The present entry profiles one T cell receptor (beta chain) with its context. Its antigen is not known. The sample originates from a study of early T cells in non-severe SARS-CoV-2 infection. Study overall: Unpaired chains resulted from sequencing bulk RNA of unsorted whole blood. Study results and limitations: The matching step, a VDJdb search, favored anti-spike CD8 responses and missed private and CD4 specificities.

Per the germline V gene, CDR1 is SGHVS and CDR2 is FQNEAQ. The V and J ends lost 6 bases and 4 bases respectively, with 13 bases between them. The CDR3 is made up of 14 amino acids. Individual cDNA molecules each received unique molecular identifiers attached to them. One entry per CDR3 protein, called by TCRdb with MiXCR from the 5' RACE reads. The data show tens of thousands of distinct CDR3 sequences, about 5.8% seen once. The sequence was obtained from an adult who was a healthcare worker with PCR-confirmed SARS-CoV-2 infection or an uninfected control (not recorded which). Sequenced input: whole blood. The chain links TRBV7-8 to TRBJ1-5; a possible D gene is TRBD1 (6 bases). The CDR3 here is CASSADSRNQPQHF. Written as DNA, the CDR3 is TGTGCCAGCAGTGCGGACAGCCGGAATCAGCCCCAGCATTTT. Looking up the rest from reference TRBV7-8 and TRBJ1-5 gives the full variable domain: GAGVSQSPRYKVAKRGQDVALRCDPISGHVSLFWYQQALGQGPEFLTYFQNEAQLDKSGLPSDRFFAERPEGSVSTLKIQRTQQEDSAVYLCASSADSRNQPQHFGDGTRLSIL.